This T cell receptor (beta chain) was found in a study of cytomegalovirus exposure and HLA in healthy donors (dated by TCRdb to about 2017). Background on the whole study: In an earlier analysis of approximately 500 of the donors, roughly 300 Gb of sequence data and 100 million or so unique TCR beta sequences from about 179 million T cells were reported. Among under 450 genotyped donors of the cohort, an average of around 240,000 unique TCR beta nucleotide sequences were sequenced per donor, 15% to 20% of them non-productive. The aim of the study was to test whether cataloging public T cell receptors could identify signatures of past pathogen exposure. Every discovery cohort repertoire had been produced on one sequencing platform. A later genetic analysis used genome-wide SNP genotypes for about three fifths of the 666 donors, treating that subset as a discovery cohort. HLA typing covered class I and class II loci at four-digit resolution. Donor age, sex, ethnicity and CMV serostatus were collected together with the repertoire data. To study patterns of TCR occurrence, a later analysis re-analyzed previously published TCR beta repertoires from 550 to 800 donors and added high-resolution HLA genotyping. Rather than drawing on any new phenotypic data, the later analysis identified candidate immune exposures from TCR beta sequences and the way those sequences occurred across donors. High-throughput TCR immunosequencing, statistical association of individual TCRs with disease status, and machine learning were combined to predict cytomegalovirus infection status. The T cell repertoires of around 670 subjects were profiled by immunosequencing and related to cytomegalovirus serostatus. A separate validation cohort of 90 to 150 different subjects was used in addition to the roughly 700-subject first cohort. Among the approximately 400 genotyped donors, more than 70% belonged to the genetic ancestry cluster associated with self-reported Caucasian donors. An early release covering 550 to 700 HLA-typed donors comprised approximately 290 gigabases of sequencing data and 85 million to 100 million unique TCR sequences. The number of typed donors differed by locus: about 629-640 for A, B, C, DRB1 and DQB1; 500 to 550 for DQA1; approximately 600 for DPA1; and roughly 470 for DPB1. Roughly 5 DR-DQ haplotypes were handled as single units for association and clustering, since linkage in the cohort was strong. To decide whether each TCR beta V gene segment behaved as functional or pseudogenic, an earlier analysis of some 600 of the donors relied on high-throughput TCR beta sequencing. Results the study describes overall, beyond this receptor: Because HLA typing was missing for some donors at each locus, association tests included only the typed subset. At a false discovery rate of 0.05, a later analysis linked 15,000 to 20,000 TCR beta sequences to specific HLA alleles. A later analysis reported that several top co-occurrence clusters appeared linked to parvovirus B19, influenza, CMV and Epstein-Barr virus. It was suggested by the authors that the approach could potentially be generalized to other disease states and immunological phenotypes. Correlated functional status among segregating V segments might be attributable to linkage disequilibrium, but an unknown experimental factor could not be ruled out. A further reported finding was that TCR beta sequences accurately predicted the HLA-A and HLA-B alleles for most subjects in the first cohort. Most CMV-associated TCR beta chains appeared to be HLA-restricted in a later analysis, and the HLA associations seemed to be driven largely by CMV exposure. Most TCR sequences were observed very rarely across donors, whereas some public TCRs were present in many individuals. The only immune exposure information available for the cohort was CMV serostatus. When HLA alleles, especially DR and DQ, strongly co-occurred, attributing TCR associations to individual alleles was difficult. The sequencing pipeline was judged likely to have produced a cluster of highly shared sequence variants as a technical artifact. A later genetic analysis reported fewer N-insertions in productive TCRs among donors in an Asian-associated ancestry cluster than the roughly 700-donor mean. The 87-base-pair reads could not distinguish some IMGT-functional V segments, including TRBV6-2 and TRBV6-3, so those segments were excluded. In a later analysis, HLA-associated TCR beta chains were found to be more clonally expanded and to have lower generation probabilities than equally common non-associated chains. In this cohort, only TCR beta chains were sequenced, and detectable features were limited by the absence of alpha or paired-chain data. A total of 150 to 200 TCR beta chains were listed by the study as associated with cytomegalovirus. The earlier analysis of nearly 600 of the donors excluded fewer than 20 rarely observed V segments, including chromosome 9 orphons, because counts were too low. The presence/absence analyses assumed that sequencing depth was roughly uniform across donors, and that assumption may not be true. Broadly in line with IMGT annotations, most TCR beta V segments showed up in productive rearrangements about 87% or about 30% of the time in an earlier analysis of about 500 of the donors. In both the original and validation cohorts, the classifier was reported to diagnose cytomegalovirus status with high specificity and sensitivity. A later analysis found that TCR association rates varied across HLA loci, with DRB1 alleles showing the most associated TCRs and HLA-C alleles the fewest. In vitro tests confirmed that a few of the cytomegalovirus-associated TCR beta chains recognize cytomegalovirus antigens. V-gene and J-gene trimming of TCR beta chains was associated with a missense DCLRE1C variant in a later genetic analysis, and the association was replicated in an independent cohort.

The protocol used for the library was the immunoSEQ multiplex PCR assay. The multiplex PCR relied on a mix of 60 forward primers for TCR Vbeta segments and 13 reverse primers for TCR Jbeta segments. A multiplex PCR assay on genomic DNA amplified the CDR3 region of rearranged TCR beta genes. The amplified TCR beta libraries were sequenced on the Illumina HiSeq System as 87-base-pair reads. On the authors' methods: A later analysis tallied roughly 76 million unique TCR beta chains across the 700 or so repertoires, and about 10 million of those chains were shared by two or more donors. To remove PCR and sequencing errors, raw reads were error-corrected and collapsed into unique sequences using a nearest-neighbor algorithm that merged closely related sequences. To assign V, D and J gene segments, CDR3 sequences were aligned to IMGT reference sequences. For a sequence to be retained, a match of at least six nucleotides to both a V gene segment and a J gene segment was required. A rearrangement was called productive if the CDR3 had no stop codons and remained in frame with V and J, and every other rearrangement was called non-productive. CDR3 was defined according to IMGT convention as the region running from the second conserved V-encoded cysteine to the conserved J-encoded phenylalanine. The earlier analysis of approximately 500 of the donors excluded sequences that lacked an unambiguous match to a single V gene segment. In an earlier analysis of a few hundred of the donors, a V segment was called functional when productive rearrangements were above 56.7%, and segregating when the standard deviation between donors exceeded 5%. A statistical classification framework was developed to diagnose cytomegalovirus status using the catalog of TCR beta chain sequences. A later analysis assigned V and J genes by comparing TCR nucleotide sequences with IMGT/GENE-DB human TR gene sequences. Using the TCRdist pipeline, a later analysis assigned CDR3 sequences along with most-parsimonious VDJ recombination scenarios. A later analysis defined each TCR beta chain by its CDR3 amino acid sequence plus V-gene family, and excluded reads lacking a unique V-gene family. As a way to deal with suspected cross-contamination and a sequencing artifact, a later analysis dropped 500 to 700 nucleotide sequences that were highly shared and had low generation probability. A later analysis calculated a clonal expansion index for each public chain from normalized within-repertoire ranks of inferred template counts. Generation probabilities in a later analysis came from a VDJ recombination model fitted to out-of-frame rearrangements, and those results were checked against IGoR. In a later analysis, TCR-TCR, TCR-HLA and TCR-CMV co-occurrence was scored with hypergeometric tests, and a repertoire-size bias correction was applied to TCR pairs. A later analysis estimated false discovery rates by permuting HLA or CMV assignments 20 times. A later analysis grouped co-occurring TCRs with DBSCAN, adding TCRdist sequence similarity when clustering within HLA-allele-positive subsets. For co-occurrence clustering, repertoires with fewer than 30,000 or more than 120,000 public chains were excluded, along with 5 or 6 repertoires with anomalous nucleotide sharing. Held by TCRdb, this immuneACCESS table contains in-frame sequences only and omits some clones. Under half of the omission traces to an unresolved V gene where checked; the cause of the rest is unknown. Clonal size and the V and J genes are those of that table, whereas D and trimming came from the DNA. This sample comprises approximately 170,000 clones, around 63% of them detected only once. The ten largest clones add up to 4% to 5.5% of the sample.

In this sample, this clone turned up a few times. Its antigen remains undetermined. Within one base of it there is no much larger clone, and no base qualities were kept. In total, around 600 healthy bone marrow donors made up the cohort. Cohort members were all nominally healthy when sampled, although unrecorded immune exposures were likely present. The donor tested CMV seropositive, placing the donor among the roughly 300 seropositive members of the cohort. Each donor provided a peripheral blood sample, and peripheral blood mononuclear cells were used for TCR beta sequencing. The Qiagen DNeasy Blood Extraction Kit was used to extract genomic DNA from the blood cell samples. According to the germline V gene, CDR1 reads MNHNS and CDR2 reads SASEGT. Measured from the cysteine to the phenylalanine, the CDR3 is 17 residues long. Just the 51-base CDR3 DNA is kept, in frame starting at base 1. Trimming leaves V shorter by 2 bases and J shorter by 3 bases, with the junction holding 8 bases beyond the gene matches.

The sequence came from a young woman in good health and CMV-seropositive. This sequence uses TRBV6-1 and TRBJ1-5, with TRBD1 identical over 9 junction bases. The sequencing sample was made of PBMCs. The DNA sequence follows: TGTGCCAGCAGTGAAAGGGGGACAGGGATCTCCAATCAGCCCCAGCATTTT. Translated, this gives CASSERGTGISNQPQHF.